A single sample gave rise to the 9 T cell receptor beta chains below, sequenced in a study of blood T cells in healthy people across ages. Primed by a sample-barcoded 5' primer and a J-beta primer mix, a second PCR proceeded for 7 to 11 cycles. Using its own MiXCR run on the 5' RACE reads, TCRdb lists one record per CDR3 protein. The repertoire holds 1.5 million to 2 million distinct CDR3 sequences, approximately 28% seen once, with more than 6% in the top ten. Sequencing input: blood. These receptors originate from a woman aged 25 to 39 in good health.

This clonotype was recorded only once. CDR3 in DNA: TGTGCCAGCAGCTTGCTGCAGAGCTCTGGGGCCAACGTCCTGACTTTC. Encoded protein: CASSLLQSSGANVLTF. J is TRBJ2-6 and V is TRBV5-5; D is undetermined. V was pared by 1 base and J by 0 bases, with 8 bases between. Germline CDR1 is SGHKS and CDR2 is YYEKEE (reference sequence). CDR3 length: 16 amino acids.

The chain employs TRBV28 and TRBJ1-6; D gene ambiguous. Germline V gene data show CDR1 as MDHEN and CDR2 as SYDVKM. V was pared by 6 bases and J by 16 bases, with 19 bases between. The CDR3 sequence is 13 residues long. The DNA of the CDR3 is TGTGCCAGCAGCGCAGCGGTGGGTCACCTACTCCACTTT. As protein: CASSAAVGHLLHF.

This clonotype was seen only a few times. V and J are TRBV9 and TRBJ2-1, with 9 bases fitting TRBD2. CDR3 length: 16 amino acids. Germline trimming cut 0 bases from V and 3 bases from J; bases unmatched to any gene: 4. Germline CDR1 is SGDLS and CDR2 is YYNGEE. The CDR3 DNA follows: TGTGCCAGCAGCGTAGTAGCGGGAGTTATCTACAATGAGCAGTTCTTC. This encodes CASSVVAGVIYNEQFF.

The gene calls are TRBV12-3 or TRBV12-4 and TRBJ2-2; D unresolved. V was trimmed by 4 bases and J by 4 bases, leaving 7 bases between them. The CDR3 has 13 amino acids. The CDR3, as DNA: TGTGCCAGCAGTTCCCAGAGCACCGGGGAGCTGTTTTTT. Residues: CASSSQSTGELFF.

This clonotype was seen a few times. This chain joins TRBV4-1 and TRBJ1-4, with 7 positions matching TRBD1. The germline CDR1 and CDR2 sequences are MGHRA and YSYEKL. After removal of 7 bases from V and 1 base from J, the junction contained 9 bases not matched to a gene. The CDR3 totals 16 residues. DNA for the CDR3: TGCGCCAGCACCTCCCCAGGGGGGGGAACTAATGAAAAACTGTTTTTT. Amino acids: CASTSPGGGTNEKLFF.

This clonotype has a count of ten or more. This chain links TRBV12-3 or TRBV12-4 with TRBJ2-5, with TRBD1 as a possible D gene (6 bases). Trimming stripped 5 bases from V and 5 bases from J, with 15 bases between. The CDR3 runs to 14 residues. CDR3 DNA sequence: TGTGCCAGCAGTCGCCGACAGGTGGGGGAGACCCAGTACTTC. Protein product: CASSRRQVGETQYF.

This clonotype was seen repeatedly, ten times or more. The gene calls are TRBV29-1 and TRBJ2-7; TRBD1 matches at 7 bases. Losses at the gene ends were 6 bases for V and 4 bases for J; bases not matched to a gene: 9. Germline V lookup: CDR1 SQVTM, CDR2 ANQGSEA. The CDR3 extends over 13 amino acids. The DNA of the CDR3 is TGCAGCGTCCGGTTGGGGACAGTTTACGAGCAGTACTTC. Translating it yields CSVRLGTVYEQYF.

CDR3 nucleotides: TGCAGTGCCTCGAGTTTTGGGGATCAAAAGGGGCAGTACTTC. This gives the protein CSASSFGDQKGQYF. The rearrangement links TRBV20-1 to TRBJ2-4; maybe TRBD1 (5 bases). The CDR3 sequence is 14 residues long. Germline CDR1 reads DFQATT; CDR2 reads SNEGSKA (reference sequence). V was clipped by 6 bases and J by 13 bases, with 25 bases between them.

Notes on this clonotype: Sequence at one end of the junction differs from germline and may be a read error. The V gene is TRBV5-1, the J gene TRBJ2-7; D gene ambiguous. The CDR3 consists of 15 residues. The germline V gene encodes CDR1 SGHRS and CDR2 YFSETQ. The CDR3 nucleotides are TGCGCCAGCAGCTTGGATGGGCGCGGCTCCCACGAGCAGTACTTC. This sequence encodes CASSLDGRGSHEQYF.